This TCR beta chain was recorded in a study of T cell responses to AZD1222 COVID-19 vaccine. Some clones are missing from TCRdb's copy, which holds only in-frame ones; the method was immunoSEQ multiplex PCR. This sample carries 180,000 or so clones, roughly nine tenths of them seen once, and the ten largest clones take approximately 1.7%. This CDR3 contains 14 residues. Germline assignment: CDR1 ENHRY and CDR2 SYGVKD. V was cut by 3 bases and J by 6 bases, with 14 bases left in between. J is TRBJ1-2 and V is TRBV10-3, with D perhaps TRBD1 (5 bases). This receptor was identified in an adult who received the AZD1222 COVID-19 vaccine. The sequences come from peripheral blood, collected 28 days after the second AZD1222 dose. For the CDR3, the DNA is TGTGCCATCAGTGACCGGGGCCGCGAGGATGGCTACACCTTC. Protein sequence: CAISDRGREDGYTF.